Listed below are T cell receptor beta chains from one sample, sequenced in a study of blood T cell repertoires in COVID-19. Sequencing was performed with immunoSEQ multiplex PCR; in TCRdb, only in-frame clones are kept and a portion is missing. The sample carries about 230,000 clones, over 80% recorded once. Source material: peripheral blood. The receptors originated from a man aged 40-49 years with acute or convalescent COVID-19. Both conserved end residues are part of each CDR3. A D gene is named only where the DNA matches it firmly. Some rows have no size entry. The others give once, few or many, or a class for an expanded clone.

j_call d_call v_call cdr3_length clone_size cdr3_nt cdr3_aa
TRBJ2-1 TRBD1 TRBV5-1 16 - TGCGCCAGCAGCCCCTCCCAGACAGGGGGTTGGGATGAGCAGTTCTTC CASSPSQTGGWDEQFF
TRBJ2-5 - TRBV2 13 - TGTGCCAGCAGTCCGAGGGAGGCAGAGACCCAGTACTTC CASSPREAETQYF
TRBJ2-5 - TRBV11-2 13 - TGTGCCAGCAGCTTCGGACTCACGGAGACCCAGTACTTC CASSFGLTETQYF
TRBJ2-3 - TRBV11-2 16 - TGTGCCAGCAGCAAGGGGGGGGGCCCTAGCACAGATACGCAGTATTTT CASSKGGGPSTDTQYF
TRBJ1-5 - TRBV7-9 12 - TGTGCCAGCAGCCACCCGGGTCAGCCCCAGCATTTT CASSHPGQPQHF
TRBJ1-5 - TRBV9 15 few TGTGCCAGCAGCTCGACTGGGCAGGGCGGTCAGCCCCAGCATTTT CASSSTGQGGQPQHF
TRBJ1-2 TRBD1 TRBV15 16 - TGTGCCACCAGCAGAGATCTTTCCGGGACAGGCTATGGCTACACCTTC CATSRDLSGTGYGYTF
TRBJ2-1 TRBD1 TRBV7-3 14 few TGTGCCAGCAGCTTAGGCCAGGGGGCTCATGAGCAGTTCTTC CASSLGQGAHEQFF
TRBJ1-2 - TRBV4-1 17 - TGCGCCAGCAGCCACTCAGAACGGACAGACCGAAACTATGGCTACACCTTC CASSHSERTDRNYGYTF
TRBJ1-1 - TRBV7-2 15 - TGTGCCAGCAGCTTCGTCAGGGGTGGGGACACTGAAGCTTTCTTT CASSFVRGGDTEAFF
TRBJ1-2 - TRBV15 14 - TGTGCCACCAGCACGGGACACAACAACTATGGCTACACCTTC CATSTGHNNYGYTF
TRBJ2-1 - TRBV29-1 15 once TGCAGCGTTGTAGAGTCCCCTGTCCCGGTCAATGAGCAGTTCTTC CSVVESPVPVNEQFF
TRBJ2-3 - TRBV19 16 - TGTGCCAGTAGTGGGAGGCCCGACCTGAGCACAGATACGCAGTATTTT CASSGRPDLSTDTQYF
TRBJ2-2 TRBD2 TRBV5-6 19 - TGTGCCAGCAGCTTGCCGGTGGGACCGGGAGGGCCGGGGACCGGGGAGCTGTTTTTT CASSLPVGPGGPGTGELFF
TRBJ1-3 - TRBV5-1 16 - TGCGCCAGCAGCTTCGAGAGACAGGCCTCTGGAAACACCATATATTTT CASSFERQASGNTIYF
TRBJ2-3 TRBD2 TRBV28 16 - TGTGCCAGCAGTTTATGGCTAGCGGGAGTCCGAGATACGCAGTATTTT CASSLWLAGVRDTQYF
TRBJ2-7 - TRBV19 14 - TGTGCCAGTAGCCCTCGCGGAAGCTCCTACGAGCAGTACTTC CASSPRGSSYEQYF
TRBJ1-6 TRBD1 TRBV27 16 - TGTGCCAGCAGGCGGACAGGAGGGTCCTATAATTCACCCCTCCACTTT CASRRTGGSYNSPLHF
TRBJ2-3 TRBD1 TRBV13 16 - TGTGCCAGCAGCGTAAGACAGGGGACGATCACAGATACGCAGTATTTT CASSVRQGTITDTQYF
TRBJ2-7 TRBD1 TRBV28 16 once TGTGCCAGCAGTACATCCGGGACAGGGGGCAGGTACGAGCAGTACTTC CASSTSGTGGRYEQYF
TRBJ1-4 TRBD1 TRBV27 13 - TGTGCCAGCTTGGACAGGCTTAATGAAAAACTGTTTTTT CASLDRLNEKLFF
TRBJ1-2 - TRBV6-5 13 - TGTGCCAGCAGTTACCGAAACCAGTTCGGCTACACCTTC CASSYRNQFGYTF
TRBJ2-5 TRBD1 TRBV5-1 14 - TGCGCCAGCAGCCCTGGGGACAGGGAAGAGACCCAGTACTTC CASSPGDREETQYF
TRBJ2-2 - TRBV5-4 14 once TGTGCCAGCAGCTCAGGGCTGAACACCGGGGAGCTGTTTTTT CASSSGLNTGELFF
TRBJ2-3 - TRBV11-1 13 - TGTGCCAGCAGCTTAGCAGGGGCAGATACGCAGTATTTT CASSLAGADTQYF
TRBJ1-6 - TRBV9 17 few TGTGCCAGCAGCGTGGGGGAGGGACCCCCGCTGGATTCACCCCTCCACTTT CASSVGEGPPLDSPLHF
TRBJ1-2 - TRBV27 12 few TGTGCCAGCAGTCCGCAGGGAGGGGGCTACACCTTC CASSPQGGGYTF
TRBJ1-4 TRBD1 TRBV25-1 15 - TGTGCCAGCAGTGACACCGGGACAGGTGGCGAAAAACTGTTTTTT CASSDTGTGGEKLFF
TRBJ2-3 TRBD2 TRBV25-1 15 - TGTGCCAGCAGTCCGCGGACTAGCGGAACAGATACGCAGTATTTT CASSPRTSGTDTQYF
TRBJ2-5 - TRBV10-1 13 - TGCGCCAGCAGTAAGGACATATCAGAGACCCAGTACTTC CASSKDISETQYF
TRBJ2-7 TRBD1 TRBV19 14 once TGTGCCAGCGATTCCGGGACAGGGCCGATAGAGCAGTACTTC CASDSGTGPIEQYF
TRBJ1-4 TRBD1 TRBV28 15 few TGTGCCAGCAACTCTCCGGGACAGGGTAACGAAAAACTGTTTTTT CASNSPGQGNEKLFF
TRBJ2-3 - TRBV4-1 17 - TGCGCCAGCAGCTTTATTGGAGGGGATCGAAAGACAGATACGCAGTATTTT CASSFIGGDRKTDTQYF
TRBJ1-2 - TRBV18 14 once TGTGCCAGCTCACCACCTAACGCCCTATATGGCTACACCTTC CASSPPNALYGYTF
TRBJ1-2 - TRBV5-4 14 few TGTGCCAGCAGTCCCGCTTTACCTACGGAGGGCTACACCTTC CASSPALPTEGYTF
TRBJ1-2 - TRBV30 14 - TGTGCCTGGAGTGTACAGTCAGGGGAACATGGCTACACCTTC CAWSVQSGEHGYTF
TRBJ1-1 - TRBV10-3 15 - TGTGCCATCAGTTCTAATTTCCCCCGGAACACTGAAGCTTTCTTT CAISSNFPRNTEAFF
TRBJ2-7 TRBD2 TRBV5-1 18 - TGCGCCAGCAGCGAATCCCTTCTCTTAGCGGGAGTTACCTACGAGCAGTACTTC CASSESLLLAGVTYEQYF
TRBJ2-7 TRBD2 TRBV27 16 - TGTGCCAGCAGTGGAAGCTTGGGACTAGCCCTATACGAGCAGTACTTC CASSGSLGLALYEQYF
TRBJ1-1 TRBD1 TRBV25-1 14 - TGTGCCAGCAGGCCGGACAGGGAGAGCACTGAAGCTTTCTTT CASRPDRESTEAFF
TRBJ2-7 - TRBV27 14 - TGTGCCAGCAGTTTTCTCACCACGGGGTACGAGCAGTACTTC CASSFLTTGYEQYF
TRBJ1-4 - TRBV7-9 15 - TGTGCCAGCAGCTTAACCGGTGGAGGTAATGAAAAACTGTTTTTT CASSLTGGGNEKLFF
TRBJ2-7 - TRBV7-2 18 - TGTGCCAGCAGCTTATTGGTGCTGAGAGGCGCCCCCTCCTACGAGCAGTACTTC CASSLLVLRGAPSYEQYF
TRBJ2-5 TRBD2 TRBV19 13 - TGTGCCAGTAGTAGCGGGAGGCGGGAGACCCAGTACTTC CASSSGRRETQYF
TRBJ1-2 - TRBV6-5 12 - TGTGCCAGCAGGAAGACAGTCTATGGCTACACCTTC CASRKTVYGYTF
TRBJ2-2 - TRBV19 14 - TGTGCCAGTATAGGGGTCGCGAACACCGGGGAGCTGTTTTTT CASIGVANTGELFF
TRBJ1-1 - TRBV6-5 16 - TGTGCCAGCAGTTATCAGGGGATCTCAGTCGTAGCTGAAGCTTTCTTT CASSYQGISVVAEAFF
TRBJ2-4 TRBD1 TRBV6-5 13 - TGTGCCAGCAGTTACGGGACAGCAAACATTCAGTACTTC CASSYGTANIQYF
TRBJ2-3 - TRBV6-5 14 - TGTGCCAGCAGGGGTGGGAGGACACGAGATACGCAGTATTTT CASRGGRTRDTQYF
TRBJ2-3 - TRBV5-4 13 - TGTGCCAGCAGCTTGGAGCCGCGGGATACGCAGTATTTT CASSLEPRDTQYF
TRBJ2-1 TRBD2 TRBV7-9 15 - TGTGCCAGCAGCCCGCGGGAGGGCCTCTACAATGAGCAGTTCTTC CASSPREGLYNEQFF
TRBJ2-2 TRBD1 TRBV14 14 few TGTGCCAGCAGCCGGGACAGGGTTTCCGGGGAGCTGTTTTTT CASSRDRVSGELFF
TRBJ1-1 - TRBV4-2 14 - TGTGCCAGCAGCCAAGACAGGGTCGGCACTGAAGCTTTCTTT CASSQDRVGTEAFF
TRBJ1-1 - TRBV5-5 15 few TGTGCCAGCAGCCAATCACGGGTGATGGGCACTGAAGCTTTCTTT CASSQSRVMGTEAFF
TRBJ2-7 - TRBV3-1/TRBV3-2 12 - TGTGCCAGCAGCCCCGGGGATTACGAGCAGTACTTC CASSPGDYEQYF
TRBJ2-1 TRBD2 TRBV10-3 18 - TGTGCCATCACCTCAGGACTAGCGGGAGGGGGAGACTACAATGAGCAGTTCTTC CAITSGLAGGGDYNEQFF
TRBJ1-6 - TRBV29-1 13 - TGCAGCGTTATGGAACAGAATAATTCACCCCTCCACTTT CSVMEQNNSPLHF
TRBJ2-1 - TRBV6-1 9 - TGTGCCAGCATACCTCTAAGGTTCTTC CASIPLRFF
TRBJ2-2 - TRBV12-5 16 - TGTGCTAGTGGTTTGGTCCAGGGCAGGTCAACCGGGGAGCTGTTTTTT CASGLVQGRSTGELFF
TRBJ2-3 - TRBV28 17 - TGTGCCAGCAGTTTATTTTTCAGGGCCCTGAGCACAGATACGCAGTATTTT CASSLFFRALSTDTQYF